This passage covers 20 T cell receptor beta chains from one sample sequenced in a study of shared clonotypes between healthy human individuals. Profiled with immunoSEQ multiplex PCR; TCRdb holds only in-frame clones, not every one. The sample comprises 400,000 or so clones, roughly 96% of which are singletons, and about 0.32% rests with the top ten. The sample comprised memory CD8+ T cells sorted from blood. As to subset: CD45RO+ cells pooled with CCR7-negative TemRA cells. These receptors all come from a man younger than 45 in good health.

The rearrangement uses TRBV28 and TRBJ1-5; 8 bases are shared with TRBD1. The V gene's germline CDR1 is MDHEN and CDR2 SYDVKM. Germline trimming cut 3 bases from V and 6 bases from J; bases unmatched to any gene: 10. The CDR3 contains 16 residues. CDR3 loop: CASSFGRRTGFQPQHF. The CDR3 DNA sequence: TGTGCCAGCAGTTTCGGTAGGCGGACAGGGTTTCAGCCCCAGCATTTT.

The rearrangement links TRBV25-1 to TRBJ2-5, with D perhaps TRBD1 or TRBD2 (5 bases each). The CDR3 covers 14 residues. Germline V lookup: CDR1 MGHDK, CDR2 SYGVNS. The V and J ends lost 2 bases and 5 bases respectively, with 12 bases between them. The CDR3 DNA is TGTGCCAGCAGTGAAGGCCGGGGACGGGAGACCCAGTACTTC. Residues: CASSEGRGRETQYF. Using reference TRBV25-1 and TRBJ2-5 for the parts outside the CDR3, the full variable domain is EADIYQTPRYLVIGTGKKITLECSQTMGHDKMYWYQQDPGMELHLIHYSYGVNSTEKGDLSSESTVSRIRTEHFPLTLESARPSHTSQYLCASSEGRGRETQYFGPGTRLLVL.

The chain recombines TRBV11-3 with TRBJ2-1; D is undetermined. The germline gives CDR1 SGHNT, CDR2 YENEEA. The CDR3 is 17 residues long. Trimming stripped 0 bases from V and 5 bases from J, with 17 bases between. The CDR3 region is CASSLDSSPTLNNEQFF. CDR3 coding DNA: TGTGCCAGCAGCTTAGATTCGAGTCCGACCTTAAACAATGAGCAGTTCTTC.

The chain is built from TRBV7-6 and TRBJ2-2, with a possible D match to TRBD2 (6 bases). Trimming shortened V by 4 bases and J by 5 bases, and 14 bases separated the two germline ends. The CDR3 is 15 amino acids. The germline CDR1 and CDR2 sequences are SGHVS and FNYEAQ. DNA of the CDR3: TGTGCCAGCAGCTCGGGACTCTTAACTACCGGGGAGCTGTTTTTT. Protein product: CASSSGLLTTGELFF.

The chain combines TRBV23-1 with TRBJ2-7; D unresolved. TRBV23-1 is sorted into the ORF group, with uncertain function. CDR3 length equals 13 residues. Deletions cut 3 bases from V and 0 bases from J, with 6 bases between. The chain's CDR3 is CASSHGGSYEQYF. DNA for the CDR3: TGCGCCAGCAGTCACGGCGGCTCCTACGAGCAGTACTTC.

This chain connects TRBV19 to TRBJ1-2; a possible D gene is TRBD1 (5 bases). Germline V gene sequence: CDR1 LNHDA, CDR2 SQIVND (reference sequence). Deletions cut 0 bases from V and 5 bases from J, with 13 bases between. This CDR3 is 15 amino acids long. CDR3 protein: CASSIDQRGRYGYTF. The CDR3 bases are TGTGCCAGTAGTATAGATCAGAGGGGACGTTATGGCTACACCTTC.

This sequence joins TRBV6-1 and TRBJ2-7; 8 bases map to TRBD1. Germline CDR1 is MNHNS and CDR2 is SASEGT. The CDR3 loop spans 16 amino acids. V dropped 2 bases and J dropped 4; count of bases not matched to a gene: 10. Written as DNA, the CDR3 is TGTGCCAGCAGTGAACAGGGGACAGGACAACTTTACGAGCAGTACTTC. It yields the protein CASSEQGTGQLYEQYF.

The chain joins TRBV19 to TRBJ2-6; either TRBD1 or TRBD2 may supply D (5 bases each). The CDR3 loop spans 17 amino acids. V shed 4 bases and J shed 0 bases, with 13 bases lying between them. Germline V lookup: CDR1 LNHDA, CDR2 SQIVND (reference sequence). As DNA, the CDR3 is TGTGCCAGTAGTACCCGGGACCGAGGCTCTGGGGCCAACGTCCTGACTTTC. Translation gives CASSTRDRGSGANVLTF.

The chain recombines TRBV7-9 with TRBJ2-2; the D gene could be TRBD1 or TRBD2 (5 bases each). This CDR3 contains 17 residues. CDR1 SEHNR and CDR2 FQNEAQ come from the germline V gene (reference sequence). The germline V and J ends were trimmed by 5 bases and 4 bases, with 20 bases remaining between them. CDR3 nucleotide sequence: TGTGCCAGCAGCGAACGATCCAGAGGGGAAACCACCGGGGAGCTGTTTTTT. Encoded protein: CASSERSRGETTGELFF.

The chain has TRBV19 and TRBJ2-3; D remains ambiguous. The CDR3 sequence is 15 residues long. The ends were cut back, 1 base at V and 0 bases at J, with 8 bases in the middle. Germline CDR1 LNHDA, CDR2 SQIVND (reference sequence). The CDR3 DNA reads as TGTGCCAGTAGTATAGCGGGCAGAAGCACAGATACGCAGTATTTT. Its protein product is CASSIAGRSTDTQYF.

The J gene is TRBJ1-5, the V gene TRBV5-1, with 7 bases aligning to TRBD1. Germline values: CDR1 SGHRS, CDR2 YFSETQ. V shed 1 base, J shed 1 base, and the junction held 2 bases outside the gene matches. The length of the CDR3 is 15 residues. The CDR3 here is CASSLTGDSNQPQHF. The DNA of the CDR3 is TGCGCCAGCAGCTTGACAGGGGACAGCAATCAGCCCCAGCATTTT.

The chain links TRBV4-1 to TRBJ2-1; TRBD1 aligns across 9 bases. Per the germline V gene, CDR1 is MGHRA and CDR2 is YSYEKL. The V gene end was trimmed by 1 base and the J gene end by 5 bases; junction bases not matched to a gene: 6. CDR3 length equals 16 residues. The CDR3 is CASSQVGQGLNNEQFF. The CDR3, as DNA: TGCGCCAGCAGCCAAGTAGGACAGGGGCTGAACAATGAGCAGTTCTTC.

The rearrangement links TRBV11-2 to TRBJ2-7; no clear D gene. With 1 base removed from V and 6 bases from J, the gap between germline ends came to 16 bases. Germline values: CDR1 SGHAT, CDR2 FQNNGV. The length of the CDR3 is 15 residues. The CDR3 nucleotides read TGTGCCAGCAGCTTAGGTGGCCAAGGGTGGGGCGAGCAGTACTTC. Residues: CASSLGGQGWGEQYF.

V and J are TRBV27 and TRBJ2-1; D is perhaps TRBD1 (6 bases). This CDR3 spans 15 amino acids. Germline V gene data show CDR1 as MNHEY and CDR2 as SMNVEV (reference sequence). The ends were cut back, 5 bases at V and 4 bases at J, with 15 bases in the middle. The CDR3 region is CASSPPGTLYNEQFF. The CDR3 DNA is TGTGCCAGCAGTCCCCCCGGGACATTATACAATGAGCAGTTCTTC.

CDR3 coding DNA: TGTGCCAGCAGCCAAGATTGGAACCCCCAGTACTTC. The encoded protein is CASSQDWNPQYF. The V and J genes are TRBV14 and TRBJ2-7; D is unclear. There are 12 residues in the CDR3. Per germline, CDR1 SGHDN and CDR2 FVKESK. V was cut by 0 bases and J by 10 bases, with 10 bases left in between.

The V call is TRBV7-2, the J call TRBJ2-1; a possible D gene is TRBD1 (5 bases). V lost 6 bases and J 0 bases, leaving 12 bases between the germline ends. The CDR3 is 15 amino acids. Germline-derived CDR1 and CDR2 are SGHTA and FQGNSA. The CDR3 bases are TGTGCCAGCAGTGACGACAGTAGCTCCTACAATGAGCAGTTCTTC. This encodes CASSDDSSSYNEQFF. Full variable domain (outside the CDR3, taken from reference TRBV7-2 and TRBJ2-1): GAGVSQSPSNKVTEKGKDVELRCDPISGHTALYWYRQSLGQGLEFLIYFQGNSAPDKSGLPSDRFSAERTGGSVSTLTIQRTQQEDSAVYLCASSDDSSSYNEQFFGPGTRLTVL.

V gene TRBV5-6 combines with J gene TRBJ2-7; TRBD1 matches at 11 bases. The germline CDR1 and CDR2 sequences are SGHDT and YYEEEE. CDR3 size: 16 residues. The junction had 13 bases not matched to a gene; V was cut back by 2 bases and J by 9 bases. CDR3 in amino acids: CASSFLSGQGALGQYF. CDR3 sequence (DNA): TGTGCCAGCAGCTTTTTGTCCGGACAGGGGGCGCTTGGGCAGTACTTC.

The chain combines TRBV9 with TRBJ2-1; TRBD1 agrees at 8 bases. CDR3 length equals 15 residues. Trimming cost V 4 bases and J 7 bases; bases outside gene matches: 10. The germline V gene has CDR1 SGDLS and CDR2 YYNGEE. The CDR3 DNA reads as TGTGCCAGCAGCCCGCCTGGCAGGGGGCTAAATGAGCAGTTCTTC. It yields the protein CASSPPGRGLNEQFF.

The rearrangement joins TRBV10-3 to TRBJ2-5, with D maybe TRBD1 (5 bases). CDR3 length: 17 amino acids. CDR1 ENHRY and CDR2 SYGVKD come from the germline V gene. V lost 0 bases and J 2 bases, leaving 16 bases between the germline ends. CDR3 coding DNA: TGTGCCATCAGTGAGTCGGCTATTTTGGGGCGGCAAGAGACCCAGTACTTC. It codes for CAISESAILGRQETQYF.

This clone was seen only a few times. The chain carries TRBV30 and TRBJ1-1; no reliable D call. Germline assignment: CDR1 GTSNPN and CDR2 SVGIG (reference sequence). Trimming left V 6 bases short and J 1 base short, with 12 bases between. CDR3 length: 13 amino acids. The CDR3 is CACRGTANTEAFF. The CDR3 DNA reads TGTGCCTGTAGAGGCACGGCGAACACTGAAGCTTTCTTT. Full variable domain (outside the CDR3, taken from reference TRBV30 and TRBJ1-1): SQTIHQWPATLVQPVGSPLSLECTVEGTSNPNLYWYRQAAGRGLQLLFYSVGIGQISSEVPQNLSASRPQDRQFILSSKKLLLSDSGFYLCACRGTANTEAFFGQGTRLTVV.